Following are 6 T cell receptor beta chains from one sample sequenced in a study of response to subunit inactivated influenza vaccine. TCRdb re-called the RT-PCR reads through MiXCR, storing one row per CDR3 protein. The data contain around 580,000 distinct CDR3 sequences, 11% to 15% of them singletons. The sequenced sample was PBMCs from blood, obtained about 13 days after vaccination. Receptors originate from a man over 45 who received an inactivated influenza vaccine.

Remarks on this clonotype: A much larger clone differs by one base, so this may be a read error. This chain joins TRBV3-1 and TRBJ2-1; maybe TRBD2 (5 bases). Germline V gives CDR1 LGHDT, CDR2 YNNKEL (reference sequence). CDR3 length: 16 residues. Trimming pared 3 bases from V and 7 bases from J, leaving 19 bases between. This chain's CDR3 is CASSHAIVGRRNEQFF. DNA of the CDR3: TGTGCCAGCAGCCATGCTATCGTTGGCAGGAGGAATGAGCAGTTCTTC.

This clonotype has a handful of counts. The V call is TRBV3-1, the J call TRBJ2-4, with 11 bases fitting TRBD1. The V and J ends lost 1 base and 7 bases, in that order; junction bases with no gene match: 3. The CDR3 covers 15 residues. In germline, CDR1 is LGHDT, CDR2 YNNKEL (reference sequence). DNA for the CDR3: TGTGCCAGCAGCCAAGGGACAGGGGGCTCGAACATTCAGTACTTC. This sequence encodes CASSQGTGGSNIQYF.

In its sample, this clonotype was seen a few times. This chain uses TRBV14 with TRBJ2-1; D ambiguous. Germline CDR1 and CDR2: SGHDN and FVKESK. The CDR3 covers 14 residues. The ends were cut back, 1 base at V and 8 bases at J, with 12 bases in the middle. CDR3 sequence (DNA): TGTGCCAGCAGCCAAGCTTGGGGTACTGATGAGCAGTTCTTC. It translates to CASSQAWGTDEQFF.

Only a few counts were recorded for this clonotype. The chain couples TRBV6-1 to TRBJ2-4, with 7 bases matching TRBD2. With V trimmed by 6 bases and J by 10 bases, 9 bases remained unmatched. Germline loops: CDR1 MNHNS, CDR2 SASEGT. The CDR3 is 13 residues long. This CDR3 is CASSQGGRGIQYF. In nucleotides, the CDR3 is TGTGCCAGCAGCCAGGGAGGGCGGGGGATTCAGTACTTC.

The rearrangement links TRBV7-2 to TRBJ2-5; 16 nucleotides agree with TRBD2. This CDR3 has 17 residues. V was clipped by 1 base and J by 5 bases; unmatched bases: 4. Per germline, CDR1 SGHTA and CDR2 FQGNSA. CDR3 sequence: CASSLGRGLAGGETQYF. For the CDR3, the DNA is TGTGCCAGCAGCTTAGGGAGGGGACTAGCGGGAGGGGAGACCCAGTACTTC.

This sequence joins TRBV29-1 and TRBJ2-1, with 7 nucleotides matching TRBD2. This CDR3 region has 12 residues. The junction had 1 base not matched to a gene; V was cut back by 3 bases and J by 5 bases. CDR1 is SQVTM and CDR2 is ANQGSEA in the germline V gene. CDR3 protein: CSVETSHNEQFF. The CDR3, as DNA: TGCAGCGTTGAGACTAGCCACAATGAGCAGTTCTTC.